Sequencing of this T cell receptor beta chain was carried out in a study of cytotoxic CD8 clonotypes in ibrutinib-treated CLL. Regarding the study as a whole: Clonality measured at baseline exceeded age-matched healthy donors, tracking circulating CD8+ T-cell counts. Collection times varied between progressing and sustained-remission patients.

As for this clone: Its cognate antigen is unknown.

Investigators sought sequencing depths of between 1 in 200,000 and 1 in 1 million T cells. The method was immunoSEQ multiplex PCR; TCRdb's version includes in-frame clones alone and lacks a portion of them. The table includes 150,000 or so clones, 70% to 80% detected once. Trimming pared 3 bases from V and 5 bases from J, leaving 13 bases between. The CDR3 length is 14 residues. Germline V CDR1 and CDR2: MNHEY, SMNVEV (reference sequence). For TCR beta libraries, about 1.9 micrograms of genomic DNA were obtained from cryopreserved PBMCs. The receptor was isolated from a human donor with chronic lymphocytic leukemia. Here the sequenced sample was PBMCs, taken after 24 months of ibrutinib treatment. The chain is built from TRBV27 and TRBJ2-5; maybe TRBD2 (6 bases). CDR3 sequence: CASSFRQAGETQYF. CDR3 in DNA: TGTGCCAGCAGTTTTAGGCAGGCGGGGGAGACCCAGTACTTC.